This TCR beta chain was sequenced in a study of T-cell memory formation after mild COVID-19. 5'RACE primed at constant segments yielded TCR alpha and TCR beta cDNA libraries bearing sample barcodes and UMIs. TCRdb used MiXCR to reprocess the 5' RACE reads, holding one entry per CDR3 protein. The table records about 110,000 distinct CDR3 sequences, 15% to 20% of them present only once. Worth noting for this clonotype: Its antigen remains unknown.

Overall study findings and caveats: Clones contracting across day 15 to 85 had a balanced CD4/CD8 profile; later expanding clones leaned CD4+. The study detected some responding clones in pre-infection memory, suggesting cross-reactive memory joined. Among contracting clones, CD4+ were mainly CM/EM and CD8+ enriched in EMRA.

Deletions cut 3 bases from V and 3 bases from J, with 17 bases between. CDR1 and CDR2 from the germline V gene are SGHAT and FQNNGV. CDR3 length equals 16 residues. The chain has TRBV11-2 and TRBJ2-5, with D perhaps matching TRBD1 (7 bases). The sequence was collected from a man between 18 and 35 years old who had mild COVID-19 (a few samples of this study predate the infection). Cell type and time point are not known. The sample consisted of PBMCs or a T cell subset sorted from them (not recorded which). CDR3 residues: CASSFLGGGLKETQYF. CDR3 DNA: TGTGCCAGCAGCTTTTTAGGAGGGGGCCTTAAAGAGACCCAGTACTTC.